The sequence of this T cell receptor (beta chain) was determined in a study of cytomegalovirus exposure and HLA in healthy donors (dated by TCRdb to the late 2010s). In terms of the full investigation: In an earlier analysis of fewer than 750 of the donors, 276 Gb of sequence data and 120 million or so unique TCR beta sequences from 150 million to 200 million T cells were reported. About 310 gigabases of sequencing data and roughly 90 million unique TCR sequences were included in an early release covering under 650 HLA-typed donors. The genetic ancestry cluster associated with self-reported Caucasian donors included about 84% of the roughly 380 genotyped donors. The aim of the study was to test whether cataloging public T cell receptors could identify signatures of past pathogen exposure. The study profiled the T cell repertoires of around 700 subjects by immunosequencing and related them to cytomegalovirus serostatus. Besides the first cohort of more than 650 subjects, a separate validation cohort made up of some 110 different subjects was used. To predict cytomegalovirus infection status, the study combined high-throughput TCR immunosequencing, statistical association of individual TCRs with disease status, and machine learning. A later analysis re-analyzed previously published TCR beta repertoires from about 600 donors and added high-resolution HLA genotyping to study TCR occurrence patterns. In the later analysis, no new phenotypic data were used to find candidate immune exposures; instead, reliance was placed on TCR beta sequences and their occurrence across donors. In an earlier analysis of roughly 540 of the donors, high-throughput TCR beta sequencing was used to judge whether each TCR beta V gene segment behaved as functional or pseudogenic. Alongside the repertoire data, information on donor age, sex, ethnicity and CMV serostatus was compiled. A later genetic analysis used genome-wide SNP genotypes for about 55% of the 666 donors, treating that subset as a discovery cohort. Every repertoire in the discovery cohort had been generated on one and the same sequencing platform. Both class I and class II loci were covered by HLA typing, at four-digit resolution. The number of typed donors differed by locus: about 620-630 for A, B, C, DRB1 and DQB1; 522 for DQA1; some 610 for DPA1; and about 450 for DPB1. Roughly five DR-DQ haplotypes were handled as single units for association and clustering, since linkage in the cohort was strong. Among about 400 genotyped donors of the cohort, an average of approximately 240,000 unique TCR beta nucleotide sequences was sequenced per donor, of which 15% to 20% were non-productive.

Preparation of the library involved the immunoSEQ multiplex PCR assay. The multiplex PCR relied on a mix of 60 forward primers for TCR Vbeta segments and 13 reverse primers for TCR Jbeta segments. Amplification of the CDR3 region of rearranged TCR beta genes was performed with a multiplex PCR assay on genomic DNA. Amplified TCR beta libraries were sequenced as 87-base-pair reads on the Illumina HiSeq System. The paper's data handling went like this. A later analysis tallied tens of millions of unique TCR beta chains across the 666 repertoires, and approximately 12 million of those chains were shared by two or more donors. Raw reads were error-corrected and collapsed into unique sequences with a nearest-neighbor algorithm that merged closely related sequences to remove PCR and sequencing errors. V, D and J gene segments were assigned by aligning CDR3 sequences to IMGT reference sequences. For a sequence to be retained, a match of at least six nucleotides was required to both a V gene segment and a J gene segment. Rearrangements were called productive when the CDR3 lacked stop codons and stayed in frame with V and J; all others were non-productive. CDR3 was defined by IMGT convention, running from the second conserved V-encoded cysteine to the conserved J-encoded phenylalanine. In an earlier analysis of roughly 610 of the donors, sequences lacking an unambiguous match to a single V gene segment were excluded. In an earlier analysis of almost 600 of the donors, a V segment was called functional when productive rearrangements were above 56.7%, and segregating when the standard deviation between donors exceeded 5%. To diagnose cytomegalovirus status from the catalog of TCR beta chain sequences, a statistical classification framework was built. A later analysis assigned V and J genes by comparing TCR nucleotide sequences with IMGT/GENE-DB human TR gene sequences. In a later analysis, CDR3 sequences and most-parsimonious VDJ recombination scenarios were assigned using the TCRdist pipeline. In a later analysis, every TCR beta chain was defined by the combination of its CDR3 amino acid sequence and its V-gene family, and reads without a unique V-gene family were dropped. In a later analysis, fewer than 600 highly shared, low-generation-probability nucleotide sequences were removed to address suspected cross-contamination and a sequencing artifact. In a later analysis, a clonal expansion index was calculated for each public chain from normalized within-repertoire ranks of inferred template counts. In a later analysis, generation probabilities were computed using a VDJ recombination model fitted to out-of-frame rearrangements, and the results were checked against IGoR. In a later analysis, TCR-TCR, TCR-HLA and TCR-CMV co-occurrence was scored with hypergeometric tests, and a repertoire-size bias correction was applied to TCR pairs. In a later analysis, false discovery rates were estimated by permuting HLA or CMV assignments 20 times. In a later analysis, co-occurring TCRs were grouped with DBSCAN, and TCRdist sequence similarity was added when clustering was performed within HLA-allele-positive subsets. Repertoires with fewer than 30,000 or more than 120,000 public chains, plus five repertoires with anomalous nucleotide sharing, were excluded from co-occurrence clustering. The source is immuneACCESS, and TCRdb retained only in-frame sequences with V and J called. Part of the clones is not carried over; for the studies checked, unresolved V genes explain less than half of this, and the remainder is unexplained. That table is the source of V, J and clone size, and D and trimming were worked out from the DNA. The sample includes about 110,000 clones, with just under 70% observed a single time. The top ten constitute approximately 5.5% of the sample.

The CDR3 spans 14 residues, from the cysteine through the phenylalanine. Of all the DNA, just the CDR3 is kept, 42 bases in frame from base 1. V is pared back by 5 bases and J by 3 bases, with 11 bases lying between the germline termini. Sequences LNHDA (CDR1) and SQIVND (CDR2) are obtained from the germline V gene (reference sequence). Notes on this clone: The antigen this receptor binds is unknown. No base qualities exist here, and no much larger clone lies one base off it.

General study outcomes and caveats: About 15 rarely observed V segments, including chromosome 9 orphons, were excluded from the earlier analysis of almost 600 of the donors because counts were too low. In a later analysis, most CMV-associated TCR beta chains were found to appear HLA-restricted, with HLA associations seemingly driven largely by CMV exposure. Compared with equally common non-associated chains, HLA-associated TCR beta chains in a later analysis were more clonally expanded and had lower generation probabilities. According to a later analysis, parvovirus B19, influenza, CMV and Epstein-Barr virus appeared linked to several top co-occurrence clusters. A later analysis found that TCR association rates varied across HLA loci, with DRB1 alleles showing the most associated TCRs and HLA-C alleles the fewest. Immune exposure information for the cohort was limited to CMV serostatus. A few of the identified cytomegalovirus-associated TCR beta chains were confirmed in vitro to be specific for cytomegalovirus antigens. A further reported finding was that TCR beta sequences accurately predicted the HLA-A and HLA-B alleles for most subjects in the first cohort. Assigning TCR associations to individual alleles was difficult when HLA alleles, especially DR and DQ, strongly co-occurred. The authors suggested that the approach could potentially be extended to other disease states and immunological phenotypes. Presence/absence analyses assumed roughly uniform sequencing depth across donors, an assumption that may not hold. A group of highly shared sequence variants was considered likely to be a technical artifact of the sequencing pipeline. Linkage disequilibrium might explain the correlated functional status among segregating V segments, but an unknown experimental factor could not be excluded. An association between a missense DCLRE1C variant and V-gene and J-gene trimming of TCR beta chains was found in a later genetic analysis and replicated in an independent cohort. The study listed around 160 TCR beta chains as associated with cytomegalovirus. Broadly in line with IMGT annotations, most TCR beta V segments showed up in productive rearrangements about 87% or about 30% of the time in an earlier analysis of around 600 of the donors. Only TCR beta chains were sequenced in this cohort, and the absence of alpha or paired-chain data limited detectable features. In a later analysis, 16,951 TCR beta sequences were associated with specific HLA alleles at a false discovery rate of 0.05. The 87-base-pair reads could not distinguish some IMGT-functional V segments, including TRBV6-2 and TRBV6-3, so those segments were excluded. Most TCR sequences were seen in very few donors, while some public TCRs were found in many individuals. According to a later genetic analysis, donors in an Asian-associated ancestry cluster had fewer N-insertions in productive TCRs than the roughly 700-donor mean. The classifier was reported to diagnose cytomegalovirus status with high specificity and sensitivity in both the original cohort and the validation cohort. HLA typing was unavailable for some donors at each locus, so association tests used only the typed subset.

The cohort comprised around 690 healthy bone marrow donors. All cohort members were sampled while nominally healthy, although unrecorded immune exposures were likely present. The donor tested CMV seropositive and was one of the 289 seropositive cohort members. A peripheral blood sample was collected from each donor, and TCR beta sequencing was performed on peripheral blood mononuclear cells. Genomic DNA extraction from the blood cell samples was performed with the Qiagen DNeasy Blood Extraction Kit. Sequencing was carried out using PBMCs. This chain joins TRBV19 to TRBJ1-5; a tentative D match to TRBD1 spans 5 bases. The sequence was collected from a woman in her 70s in good health and CMV-seropositive. The bases read TGTGCCAGTAGTGCACAGGATTCCAATCAGCCCCAGCATTTT. Its amino acids are CASSAQDSNQPQHF.